This T cell receptor beta chain derives from a study of control samples from healthy donors and cancer patients. The table came from immunoSEQ multiplex PCR; TCRdb's copy has only in-frame clones and leaves some out. Among 100,000 to 150,000 clones listed, just under 95% were seen once. The origin of this receptor is a man between 18 and 29 years old in good health. The sequencing input was blood.

This CDR3 is CASSLGTYNEQFF. CDR3 nucleotide sequence: TGTGCCAGCAGCTTGGGGACCTACAATGAGCAGTTCTTC. This chain connects TRBV7-9 to TRBJ2-1; D not resolved. Trimming removed 3 bases from V and 2 bases from J, with 5 bases in between. The germline gives CDR1 SEHNR, CDR2 FQNEAQ (reference sequence). This CDR3 spans 13 amino acids.